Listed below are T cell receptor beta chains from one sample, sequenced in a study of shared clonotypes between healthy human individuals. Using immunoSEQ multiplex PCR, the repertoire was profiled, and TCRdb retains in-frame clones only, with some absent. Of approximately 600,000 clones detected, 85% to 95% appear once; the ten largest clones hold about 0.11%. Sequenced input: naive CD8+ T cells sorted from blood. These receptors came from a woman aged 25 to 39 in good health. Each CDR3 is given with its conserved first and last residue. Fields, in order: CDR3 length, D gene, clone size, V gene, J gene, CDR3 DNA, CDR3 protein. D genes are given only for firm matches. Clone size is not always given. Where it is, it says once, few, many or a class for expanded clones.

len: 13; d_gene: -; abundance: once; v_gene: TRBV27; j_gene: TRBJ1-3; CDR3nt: TGTGCCAGCAGCCCCGACTATGGAAACACCATATATTTT; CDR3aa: CASSPDYGNTIYF
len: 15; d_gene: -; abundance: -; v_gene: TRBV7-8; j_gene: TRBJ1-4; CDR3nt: TGTGCCAGCAGGACGGCTGCAGCGGATAATGAAAAACTGTTTTTT; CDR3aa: CASRTAAADNEKLFF
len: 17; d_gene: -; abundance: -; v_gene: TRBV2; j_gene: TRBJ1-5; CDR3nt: TGTGCCAGCAGTGGGGTAACGAAGGGGATGGGCAATCAGCCCCAGCATTTT; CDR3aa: CASSGVTKGMGNQPQHF
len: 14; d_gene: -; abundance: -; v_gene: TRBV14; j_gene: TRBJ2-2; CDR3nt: TGTGCCAGCAGCCTCAGGGGCGGGGCCGGGGAGCTGTTTTTT; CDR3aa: CASSLRGGAGELFF
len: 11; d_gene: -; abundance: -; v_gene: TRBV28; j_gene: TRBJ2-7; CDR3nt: TGTGCCAGCCCTCTGCCCTACGAGCAGTACTTC; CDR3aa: CASPLPYEQYF
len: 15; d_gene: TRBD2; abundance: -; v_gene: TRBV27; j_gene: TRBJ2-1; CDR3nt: TGTGCCAGCAGTCTGGGACTAGTTTCCGCCAATGAGCAGTTCTTC; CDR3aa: CASSLGLVSANEQFF
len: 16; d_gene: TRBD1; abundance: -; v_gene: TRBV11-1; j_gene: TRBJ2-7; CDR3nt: TGTGCCAGCAGCTTAGGCTCCGGGACAGCTACCTACGAGCAGTACTTC; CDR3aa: CASSLGSGTATYEQYF
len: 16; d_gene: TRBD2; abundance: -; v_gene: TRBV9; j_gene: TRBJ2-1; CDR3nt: TGTGCCAGCAGCGTAGAGGCGGGAGGGCCGTTTAATGAGCAGTTCTTC; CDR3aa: CASSVEAGGPFNEQFF
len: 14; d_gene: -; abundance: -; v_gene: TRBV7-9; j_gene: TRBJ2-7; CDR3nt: TGTGCCAGCAGCCGCGTAGACAGGTCCTACGAGCAGTACTTC; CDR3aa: CASSRVDRSYEQYF
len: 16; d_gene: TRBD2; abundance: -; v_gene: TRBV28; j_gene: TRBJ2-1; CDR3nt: TGTGCCAGCAGGGGACTAGCGGGATCCTCCTACAATGAGCAGTTCTTC; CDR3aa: CASRGLAGSSYNEQFF
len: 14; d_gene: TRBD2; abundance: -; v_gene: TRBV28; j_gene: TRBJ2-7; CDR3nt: TGTGCCAGCAGTTTAAGCGGGAGATCCTACGAGCAGTACTTC; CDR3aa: CASSLSGRSYEQYF
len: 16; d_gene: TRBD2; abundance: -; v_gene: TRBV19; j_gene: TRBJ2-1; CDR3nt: TGTGCCAGTAGTACACCCGAGACTAGCGGGCTCAATGAGCAGTTCTTC; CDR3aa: CASSTPETSGLNEQFF
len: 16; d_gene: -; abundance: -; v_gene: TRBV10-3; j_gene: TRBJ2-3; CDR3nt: TGTGCCATCACCGGGGACACCGGGACTACTCCCTATACGCAGTATTTT; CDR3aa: CAITGDTGTTPYTQYF
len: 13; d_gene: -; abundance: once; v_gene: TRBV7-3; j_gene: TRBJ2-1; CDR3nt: TGTGCCAGCAGCTTACCAAGCAACAATGAGCAGTTCTTC; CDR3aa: CASSLPSNNEQFF
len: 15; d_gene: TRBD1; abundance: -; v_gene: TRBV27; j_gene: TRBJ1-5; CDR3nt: TGTGCCAGCAGTGCCGGGACAGGAGGATTTCAGCCCCAGCATTTT; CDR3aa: CASSAGTGGFQPQHF
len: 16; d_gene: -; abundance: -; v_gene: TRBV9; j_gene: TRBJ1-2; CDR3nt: TGTGCCAGCAGCGACCCTTCCCTAAGGGGAGACTATGGCTACACCTTC; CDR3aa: CASSDPSLRGDYGYTF
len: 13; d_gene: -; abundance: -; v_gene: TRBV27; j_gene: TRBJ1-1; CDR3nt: TGTGCCAGCAAGGGGGGAGCGAACACTGAAGCTTTCTTT; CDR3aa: CASKGGANTEAFF
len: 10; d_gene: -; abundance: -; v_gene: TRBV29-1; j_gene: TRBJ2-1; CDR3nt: TGCAGCGCTGAAAACAATGAGCAGTTCTTC; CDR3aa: CSAENNEQFF
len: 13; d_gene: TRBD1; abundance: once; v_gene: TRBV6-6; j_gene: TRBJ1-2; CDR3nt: TGTGCCAGCAGTTACAATGACAGGGAAGGCTACACCTTC; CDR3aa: CASSYNDREGYTF
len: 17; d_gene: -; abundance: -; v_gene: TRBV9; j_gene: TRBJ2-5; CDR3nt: TGTGCCAGCAGCGTAGGGCCCGGGAGCAACACCCAAGAGACCCAGTACTTC; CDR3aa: CASSVGPGSNTQETQYF
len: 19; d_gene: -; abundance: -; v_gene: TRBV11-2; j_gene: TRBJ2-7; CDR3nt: TGTGCCAGCAGCTTAGATCTATCCTGGATCCCCAGATTTCCCTACGAGCAGTACTTC; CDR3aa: CASSLDLSWIPRFPYEQYF
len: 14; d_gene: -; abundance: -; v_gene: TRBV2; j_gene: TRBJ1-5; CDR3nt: TGTGCCAGCGGGGGGGATAATATACGCCAGCCCCAGCATTTT; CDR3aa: CASGGDNIRQPQHF